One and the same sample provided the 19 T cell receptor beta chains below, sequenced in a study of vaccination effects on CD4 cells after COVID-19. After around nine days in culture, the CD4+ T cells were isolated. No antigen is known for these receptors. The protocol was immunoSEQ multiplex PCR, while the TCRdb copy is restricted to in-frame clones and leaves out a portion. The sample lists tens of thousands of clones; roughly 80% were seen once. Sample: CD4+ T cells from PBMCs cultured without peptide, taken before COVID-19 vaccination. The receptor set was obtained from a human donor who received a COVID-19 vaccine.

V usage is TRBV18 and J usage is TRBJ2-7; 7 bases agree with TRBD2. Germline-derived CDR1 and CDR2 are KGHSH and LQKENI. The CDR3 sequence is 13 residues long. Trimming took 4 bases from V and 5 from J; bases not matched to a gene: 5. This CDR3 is CASSRGGNDEQYV. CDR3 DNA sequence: TGTGCCAGCTCACGGGGGGGTAACGACGAGCAGTACGTC.

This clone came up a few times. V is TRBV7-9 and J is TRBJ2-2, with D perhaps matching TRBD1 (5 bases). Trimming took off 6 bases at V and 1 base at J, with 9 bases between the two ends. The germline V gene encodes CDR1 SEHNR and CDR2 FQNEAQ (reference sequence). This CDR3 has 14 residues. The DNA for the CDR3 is TGTGCCAGCAGACTGACAGAGAACACCGGGGAGCTGTTTTTT. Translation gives CASRLTENTGELFF.

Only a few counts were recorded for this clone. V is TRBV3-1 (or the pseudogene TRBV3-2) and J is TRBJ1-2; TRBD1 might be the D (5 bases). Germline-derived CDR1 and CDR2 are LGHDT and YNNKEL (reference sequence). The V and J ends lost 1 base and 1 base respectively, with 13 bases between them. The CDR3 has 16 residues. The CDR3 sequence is CASSQGVVGDNYGYTF. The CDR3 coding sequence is TGTGCCAGCAGCCAAGGTGTTGTGGGGGATAACTATGGCTACACCTTC.

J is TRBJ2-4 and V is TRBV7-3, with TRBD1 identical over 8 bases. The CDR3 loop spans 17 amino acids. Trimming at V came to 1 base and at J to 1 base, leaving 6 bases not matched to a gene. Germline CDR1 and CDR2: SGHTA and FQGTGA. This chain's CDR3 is CASSLRQGAVAKNIQYF. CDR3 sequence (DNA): TGTGCCAGCAGCTTAAGGCAGGGGGCGGTTGCCAAAAACATTCAGTACTTC.

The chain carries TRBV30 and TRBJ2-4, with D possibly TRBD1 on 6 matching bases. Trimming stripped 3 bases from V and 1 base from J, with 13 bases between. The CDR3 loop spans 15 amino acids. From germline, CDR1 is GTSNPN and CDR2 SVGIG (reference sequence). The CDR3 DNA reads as TGTGCCTGGAGGCCCACAGGGATCGCCAAAAACATTCAGTACTTC. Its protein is CAWRPTGIAKNIQYF. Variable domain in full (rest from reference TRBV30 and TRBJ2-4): SQTIHQWPATLVQPVGSPLSLECTVEGTSNPNLYWYRQAAGRGLQLLFYSVGIGQISSEVPQNLSASRPQDRQFILSSKKLLLSDSGFYLCAWRPTGIAKNIQYFGAGTRLSVL.

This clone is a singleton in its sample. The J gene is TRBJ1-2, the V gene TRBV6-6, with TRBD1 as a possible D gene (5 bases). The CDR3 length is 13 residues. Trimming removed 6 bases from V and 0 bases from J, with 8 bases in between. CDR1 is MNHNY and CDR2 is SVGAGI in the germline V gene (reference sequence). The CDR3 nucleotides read TGTGCCAGCAGCAGGGTAGCTAACTATGGCTACACCTTC. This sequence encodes CASSRVANYGYTF.

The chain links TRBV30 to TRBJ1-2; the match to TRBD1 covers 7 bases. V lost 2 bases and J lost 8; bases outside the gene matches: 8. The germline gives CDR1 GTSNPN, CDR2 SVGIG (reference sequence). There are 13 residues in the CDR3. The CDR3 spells CAWSLDRVGGYTF. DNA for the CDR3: TGTGCCTGGAGTCTTGACAGGGTGGGAGGCTACACCTTC.

The CDR3 spells CASSGTVVTDTQYF. The CDR3 coding sequence is TGTGCCAGCTCAGGGACGGTCGTCACAGATACGCAGTATTTT. This chain connects TRBV6-5 to TRBJ2-3, with D perhaps matching TRBD1 or TRBD2 (5 bases each). Germline loops: CDR1 MNHEY, CDR2 SVGAGI. V lost 8 bases and J lost 2, with 14 bases in between. The CDR3 runs to 14 residues.

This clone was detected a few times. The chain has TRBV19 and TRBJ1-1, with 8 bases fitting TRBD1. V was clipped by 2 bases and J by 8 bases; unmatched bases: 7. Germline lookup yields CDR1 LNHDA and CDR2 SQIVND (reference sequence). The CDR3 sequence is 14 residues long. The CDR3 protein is CASSIPGQVPEAFF. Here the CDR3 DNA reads TGTGCCAGTAGTATACCGGGACAGGTCCCAGAAGCTTTCTTT.

The CDR3 reads CASSPGGGPGDTQYF. The CDR3 DNA follows: TGTGCCAGCTCACCAGGGGGGGGGCCCGGAGATACGCAGTATTTT. This chain joins TRBV18 and TRBJ2-3, with a weak D call TRBD2 (7 bases). This CDR3 has 15 amino acids. The V end lost 2 bases, the J end lost 5 bases, and 14 bases lay between the germline ends. CDR1 and CDR2 from the germline V gene are KGHSH and LQKENI.

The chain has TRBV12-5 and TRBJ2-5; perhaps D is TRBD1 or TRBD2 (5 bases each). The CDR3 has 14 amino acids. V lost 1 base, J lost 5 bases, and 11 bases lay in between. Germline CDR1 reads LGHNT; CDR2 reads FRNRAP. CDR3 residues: CASGLGQGRETQYF. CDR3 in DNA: TGTGCTAGTGGTTTGGGCCAGGGACGGGAGACCCAGTACTTC.

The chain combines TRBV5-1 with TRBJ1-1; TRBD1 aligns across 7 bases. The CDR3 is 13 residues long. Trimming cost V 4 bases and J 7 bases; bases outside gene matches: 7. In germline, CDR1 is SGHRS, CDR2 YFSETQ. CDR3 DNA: TGCGCCAGCAGCGCGTCCCGACAGGGTGAAGCTTTCTTT. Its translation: CASSASRQGEAFF.

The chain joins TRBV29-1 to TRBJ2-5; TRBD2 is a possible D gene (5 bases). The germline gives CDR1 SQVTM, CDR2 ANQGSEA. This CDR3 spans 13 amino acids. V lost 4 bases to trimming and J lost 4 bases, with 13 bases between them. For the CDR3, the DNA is TGCAGCGTTGTACGAGGCGCGGGAGAGACCCAGTACTTC. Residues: CSVVRGAGETQYF. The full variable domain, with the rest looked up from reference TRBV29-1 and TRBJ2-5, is SAVISQKPSRDICQRGTSLTIQCQVDSQVTMMFWYRQQPGQSLTLIATANQGSEATYESGFVIDKFPISRPNLTFSTLTVSNMSPEDSSIYLCSVVRGAGETQYFGPGTRLLVL.

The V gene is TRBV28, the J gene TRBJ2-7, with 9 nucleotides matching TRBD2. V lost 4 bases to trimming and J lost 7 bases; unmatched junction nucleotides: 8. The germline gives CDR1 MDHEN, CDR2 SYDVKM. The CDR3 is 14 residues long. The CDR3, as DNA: TGTGCCAGCAGTTCCTTAGCGGGGGCAGGTGAGCAGTACGTC. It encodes CASSSLAGAGEQYV.

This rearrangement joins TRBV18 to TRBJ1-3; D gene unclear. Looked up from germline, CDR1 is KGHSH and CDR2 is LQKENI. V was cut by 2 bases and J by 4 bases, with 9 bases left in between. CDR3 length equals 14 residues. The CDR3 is CASSPGISGNTIYF. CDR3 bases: TGTGCCAGCTCACCAGGTATTAGCGGAAACACCATATATTTT.

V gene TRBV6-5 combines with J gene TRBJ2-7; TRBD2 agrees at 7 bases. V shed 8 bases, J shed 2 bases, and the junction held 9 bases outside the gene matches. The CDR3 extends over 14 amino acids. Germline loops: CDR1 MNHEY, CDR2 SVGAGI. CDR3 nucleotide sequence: TGTGCCAGCGGCTCGGCGGGGGTGACCTACGAGCAGTACGTC. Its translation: CASGSAGVTYEQYV.

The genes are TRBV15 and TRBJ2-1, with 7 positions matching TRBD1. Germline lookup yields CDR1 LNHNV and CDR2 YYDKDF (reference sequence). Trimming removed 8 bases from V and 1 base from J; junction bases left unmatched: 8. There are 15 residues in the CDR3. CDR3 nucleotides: TGTGCCACCCACCCGGGACAGCCATCCTACAATGAGCAGTTCTTC. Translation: CATHPGQPSYNEQFF.

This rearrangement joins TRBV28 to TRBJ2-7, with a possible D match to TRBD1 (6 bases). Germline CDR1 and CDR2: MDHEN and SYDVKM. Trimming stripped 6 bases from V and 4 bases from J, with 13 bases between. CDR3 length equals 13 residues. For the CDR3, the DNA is TGTGCCAGCAGCAGAATTAGGGGGTACGAGCAGTACGTC. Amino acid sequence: CASSRIRGYEQYV.

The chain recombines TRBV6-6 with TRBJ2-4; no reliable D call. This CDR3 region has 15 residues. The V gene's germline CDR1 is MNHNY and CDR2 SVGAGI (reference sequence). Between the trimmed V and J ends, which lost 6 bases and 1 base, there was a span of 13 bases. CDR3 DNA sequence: TGTGCCAGCAGCTCAGATCCGAGGGCCAAAAACATTCAGTACTTC. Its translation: CASSSDPRAKNIQYF.